Listed here are 20 T cell receptor beta chains from one sample, sequenced in a study of cytomegalovirus exposure and HLA in healthy donors. Primers: 60 Vbeta forward and 13 Jbeta reverse. Repertoires were generated with immunoSEQ multiplex PCR, while TCRdb's copy carries only in-frame clones and drops some. The sample lists about 200,000 clones; around 79% were seen once. Material for sequencing was PBMCs. All receptors come from a male donor in good health and CMV-seropositive.

The table lists this clone with a count of one. The chain links TRBV7-2 to TRBJ1-6; 7 nucleotides match TRBD1. CDR3 length: 15 residues. Germline V gene lookup returns CDR1 SGHTA and CDR2 FQGNSA. J was trimmed by 6 bases and V by 4 bases; bases with no gene match: 6. The CDR3 nucleotides are TGTGCCAGCAGCTACTACAGGGGTCCTAATTCACCCCTCCACTTT. Translated: CASSYYRGPNSPLHF.

This clone was seen once. The chain links TRBV27 to TRBJ2-7; D remains unclear. Germline values: CDR1 MNHEY, CDR2 SMNVEV (reference sequence). The CDR3 has 13 amino acids. V was cut by 5 bases and J by 2 bases, with 10 bases left in between. This CDR3 is CASSRVQAYEQYF. In DNA, the CDR3 is TGTGCCAGCAGTAGAGTGCAGGCCTACGAGCAGTACTTC.

The chain links TRBV4-2 to TRBJ2-1; 11 bases are a match to TRBD2. The junction had 6 bases not matched to a gene; V was cut back by 0 bases and J by 8 bases. Germline-derived CDR1 and CDR2 are LGHNA and YNFKEQ. CDR3 length equals 16 residues. CDR3 nucleotides: TGTGCCAGCAGCCAAGAAGTAGCGGGGGGGCACGATGAGCAGTTCTTC. This sequence encodes CASSQEVAGGHDEQFF.

This chain joins TRBV4-3 and TRBJ2-1; TRBD2 aligns across 10 bases. Losses at the gene ends were 2 bases for V and 6 bases for J; bases not matched to a gene: 13. The CDR3 spans 18 residues. CDR1 and CDR2 (germline): LGHNA, YSLEER. This chain's CDR3 is CASSQFVGSGGVGNEQFF. The CDR3 nucleotides are TGCGCCAGCAGCCAATTTGTAGGGAGCGGGGGGGTTGGCAATGAGCAGTTCTTC.

The chain recombines TRBV28 with TRBJ2-2; 13 positions agree with TRBD2. Germline V gives CDR1 MDHEN, CDR2 SYDVKM. The V segment lost 7 bases and the J segment 6 bases; nucleotides outside the gene matches: 8. The CDR3 has 16 residues. In DNA, the CDR3 is TGTGCCAGCATCTTCTCCGGGACTAGCGGGGCCGGGGAGCTGTTTTTT. Its protein product is CASIFSGTSGAGELFF.

This rearrangement joins TRBV5-1 to TRBJ2-5; D is possibly TRBD1 (6 bases). The CDR3 runs 15 residues. The V end was cut by 4 bases, the J end by 2 bases, with 15 bases between. Germline V gene data show CDR1 as SGHRS and CDR2 as YFSETQ. The chain's CDR3 is CASSPSGTPQETQYF. In DNA, the CDR3 is TGCGCCAGCAGCCCGTCCGGGACACCTCAAGAGACCCAGTACTTC.

V gene TRBV7-9 combines with J gene TRBJ2-5, with no clear D. CDR1 is SEHNR and CDR2 is FQNEAQ in the germline V gene (reference sequence). The CDR3 has 14 amino acids. V lost 5 bases and J 9 bases, leaving 19 bases between the germline ends. The CDR3 here is CASSATKTVPAQYF. The CDR3 coding sequence is TGTGCCAGCAGCGCAACTAAAACGGTCCCAGCCCAGTACTTC.

V and J are TRBV4-3 and TRBJ2-3, with TRBD2 matching 9 bases. Germline V gene lookup returns CDR1 LGHNA and CDR2 YSLEER. The junction had 3 bases not matched to a gene; V was cut back by 4 bases and J by 4 bases. This CDR3 region has 14 residues. Here the CDR3 reads CASSRLAGPDTQYF. CDR3 DNA: TGCGCCAGCAGCCGCCTAGCGGGGCCAGATACGCAGTATTTT.

V and J are TRBV18 and TRBJ1-5; D unclear. V was pared by 3 bases and J by 5 bases, with 5 bases between. In germline, CDR1 is KGHSH, CDR2 LQKENI. The CDR3 is 12 amino acids. The CDR3 loop is CASSPGDQPQHF. The CDR3 DNA is TGTGCCAGCTCACCGGGAGATCAGCCCCAGCATTTT.

J is TRBJ1-4 and V is TRBV11-1; 10 nucleotides match TRBD1. The CDR3 loop spans 15 amino acids. With V trimmed by 5 bases and J by 8 bases, 8 bases remained unmatched. In germline, CDR1 is SGHAT, CDR2 FQDESV (reference sequence). CDR3 residues: CASSATGTGDEKLFF. The CDR3 nucleotides are TGTGCCAGCAGCGCAACCGGGACAGGGGACGAAAAACTGTTTTTT.

The chain carries TRBV15 and TRBJ2-1; weak D call: TRBD2 (6 bases). The CDR3 runs 16 residues. V lost 5 bases, J lost 2 bases, and 16 bases lay in between. Germline V lookup: CDR1 LNHNV, CDR2 YYDKDF (reference sequence). The DNA of the CDR3 is TGTGCCACCAGCCCCCGATTAGCGGCCACCTACAATGAGCAGTTCTTC. As protein: CATSPRLAATYNEQFF.

The V call is TRBV9, the J call TRBJ1-2; 7 bases match TRBD1. The germline CDR1 and CDR2 sequences are SGDLS and YYNGEE. The J segment lost 7 bases and the V segment lost 5 bases, leaving 11 bases of the junction unmatched. This CDR3 has 14 residues. CDR3 DNA sequence: TGTGCCAGCAGTCCAACGACAGGGCTAGCTGGCTACACCTTC. Amino acid sequence: CASSPTTGLAGYTF.

This clone was detected only once. The CDR3 DNA is TGTGCCAGTAGTACGAACCCGGGACAGGAGTCCGAAAAACTGTTTTTT. Translating gives CASSTNPGQESEKLFF. The chain carries TRBV19 and TRBJ1-4, with 8 bases fitting TRBD1. The CDR3 is made up of 16 amino acids. Germline V lookup: CDR1 LNHDA, CDR2 SQIVND (reference sequence). V shed 4 bases, J shed 8 bases, and the junction held 12 bases outside the gene matches.

The chain recombines TRBV5-1 with TRBJ2-5; 9 bases agree with TRBD1. Trimming removed 4 bases from V and 5 bases from J; junction bases left unmatched: 6. Germline CDR1 and CDR2: SGHRS and YFSETQ. The CDR3 spans 14 residues. The CDR3 loop reads CASSGGTGRETQYF. Here the CDR3 DNA reads TGCGCCAGCAGCGGAGGGACAGGGAGGGAGACCCAGTACTTC. The whole variable domain, filled in from reference TRBV5-1 and TRBJ2-5, reads KAGVTQTPRYLIKTRGQQVTLSCSPISGHRSVSWYQQTPGQGLQFLFEYFSETQRNKGNFPGRFSGRQFSNSRSEMNVSTLELGDSALYLCASSGGTGRETQYFGPGTRLLVL.

V gene TRBV7-6 combines with J gene TRBJ2-5, with unresolved D. V gave up 1 base and J gave up 4 bases, with 4 bases separating them. This CDR3 has 12 amino acids. Germline CDR1 SGHVS, CDR2 FNYEAQ. CDR3 bases: TGTGCCAGCAGCTTAGGGCCAGAGACCCAGTACTTC. Its translation: CASSLGPETQYF. Supplemented by reference TRBV7-6 and TRBJ2-5, the full variable domain reads GAGVSQSPRYKVTKRGQDVALRCDPISGHVSLYWYRQALGQGPEFLTYFNYEAQQDKSGLPNDRFSAERPEGSISTLTIQRTEQRDSAMYRCASSLGPETQYFGPGTRLLVL.

V gene TRBV11-3 combines with J gene TRBJ1-1; TRBD1 might be the D (5 bases). This CDR3 comprises 14 residues. CDR1 and CDR2 (germline): SGHNT, YENEEA. Trimming pared 4 bases from V and 1 base from J, leaving 10 bases between. This CDR3 reads CASSSGGKNTEAFF. DNA of the CDR3: TGTGCCAGCAGCTCGGGGGGAAAGAACACTGAAGCTTTCTTT.

This chain links TRBV6-6 with TRBJ2-7; 9 bases map to TRBD1. The CDR3 consists of 13 residues. CDR1 and CDR2 (germline): MNHNY, SVGAGI (reference sequence). The V segment lost 6 bases and the J segment 3 bases; nucleotides outside the gene matches: 3. Written as DNA, the CDR3 is TGTGCCAGCAGCAGGACAGGGGACTACGAGCAGTACTTC. Translation: CASSRTGDYEQYF.

The chain uses TRBV27 and TRBJ1-1; 10 positions agree with TRBD1. Unmatched junction bases numbered 9, after V lost 5 bases and J lost 0 bases. The CDR3 has 17 residues. Germline V CDR1 and CDR2: MNHEY, SMNVEV (reference sequence). CDR3 in amino acids: CASSARTGGNMNTEAFF. For the CDR3, the DNA is TGTGCCAGCAGTGCCCGGACAGGGGGTAACATGAACACTGAAGCTTTCTTT.

The chain carries TRBV9 and TRBJ1-4; no definite D call. Germline loops: CDR1 SGDLS, CDR2 YYNGEE. Trimming pared 0 bases from V and 0 bases from J, leaving 6 bases between. The CDR3 loop spans 15 amino acids. As DNA, the CDR3 is TGTGCCAGCAGCGTAGGTGAGACAACTAATGAAAAACTGTTTTTT. This sequence encodes CASSVGETTNEKLFF.

V usage is TRBV19 and J usage is TRBJ2-2; a possible D gene is TRBD2 (8 bases). Between the trimmed V and J ends, which lost 10 bases and 1 base, there was a span of 16 bases. The germline V gene encodes CDR1 LNHDA and CDR2 SQIVND (reference sequence). This CDR3 region has 15 residues. CDR3 bases: TGTGCCACCGGGAGGGCAGGGGGGAACACCGGGGAGCTGTTTTTT. The encoded protein is CATGRAGGNTGELFF.